This TCR beta chain was identified in a study of T cells in Graves' hyperthyroidism and ophthalmopathy. The study, taken as a whole, reports: From stable hyperthyroidism, ophthalmopathy was set apart by a 13 V-J model.

Regarding this clonotype: Its antigen is as yet unknown.

Researchers amplified the TCR beta CDR3 regions from RNA transcripts. An initial round of RT-PCR targeting the TCR CDR3 relied on the HTBI primer set. TCRdb itself ran the multiplex PCR reads through MiXCR, one entry per CDR3 protein. The sample lists hundreds of thousands of distinct CDR3 sequences; about half were seen once. The CDR3 totals 13 residues. The V end lost 3 bases, the J end lost 7 bases, and 13 bases lay between the germline ends. Looked up from germline, CDR1 is SQVTM and CDR2 is ANQGSEA. Patients aged 18 to 65 had newly diagnosed hyperthyroidism of under 2 months' duration. Diagnoses were made from clinical symptoms, serum measures (thyroxine and TRAb), thyroid ultrasound and orbital computed tomography.

This receptor was identified in a woman between 18 and 29 years old with Graves' hyperthyroidism. The chain joins TRBV29-1 to TRBJ1-3; no definite D call. Sequenced sample: peripheral blood or thyroid tissue (not recorded which). The CDR3 sequence: CSVDAGYMNTIYF. The CDR3 DNA is TGCAGCGTTGACGCAGGATACATGAACACCATATATTTT.